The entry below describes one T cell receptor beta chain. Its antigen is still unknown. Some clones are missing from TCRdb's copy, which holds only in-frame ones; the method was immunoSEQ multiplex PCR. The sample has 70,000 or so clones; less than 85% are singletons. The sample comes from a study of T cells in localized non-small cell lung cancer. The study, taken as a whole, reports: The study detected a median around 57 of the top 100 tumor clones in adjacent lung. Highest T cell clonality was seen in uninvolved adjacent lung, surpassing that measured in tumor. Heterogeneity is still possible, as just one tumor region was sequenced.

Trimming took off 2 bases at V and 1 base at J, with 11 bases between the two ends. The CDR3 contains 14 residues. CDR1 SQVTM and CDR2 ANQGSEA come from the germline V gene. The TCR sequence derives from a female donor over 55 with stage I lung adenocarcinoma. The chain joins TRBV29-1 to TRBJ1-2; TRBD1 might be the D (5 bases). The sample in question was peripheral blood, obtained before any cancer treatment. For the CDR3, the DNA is TGCAGCGTTGAAATGGGGCGAAGTAACTATGGCTACACCTTC. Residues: CSVEMGRSNYGYTF.